This TCR beta chain is drawn from a study of blood T cells in healthy people across ages. Study results and caveats: Higher diversity and more naive CD4+ cells were features of long-lived donors, compared to aged donors.

Sample-barcoded 5' priming and a J-beta primer mix drove a second PCR of about 6 to 12 cycles. TCRdb reprocessed the 5' RACE reads with MiXCR, giving one entry per CDR3 protein. This sample yields 1.5 million to 2 million distinct CDR3 sequences, of which around 36% are seen a single time; about 11% belongs to the top ten. The germline gives CDR1 SGHDT, CDR2 YYEEEE. The CDR3 covers 15 residues. The V and J ends lost 4 bases and 2 bases, in that order; junction bases with no gene match: 4. This clonotype was found once. What it binds is not known. The donors, healthy Caucasians from Russia, were aged roughly 6 to 90. For every donor, a draw yielded 8.5 to 10 milliliters of peripheral blood.

Sample: blood. This rearrangement joins TRBV5-6 to TRBJ2-3; 10 bases agree with TRBD1. The sequence was obtained from a woman aged 25 to 45 in good health. The DNA of the CDR3 is TGTGCCAGCAGCGCGGACAGGGGGGTCACAGATACGCAGTATTTT. It yields the protein CASSADRGVTDTQYF. Variable domain in full (rest from reference TRBV5-6 and TRBJ2-3): DAGVTQSPTHLIKTRGQQVTLRCSPKSGHDTVSWYQQALGQGPQFIFQYYEEEERQRGNFPDRFSGHQFPNYSSELNVNALLLGDSALYLCASSADRGVTDTQYFGPGTRLTVL.